Here is one T cell receptor beta chain with its context. This entry is derived from a study of shared T cell receptors in the human thymus. Profiling relied on immunoSEQ multiplex PCR, and the TCRdb table lists in-frame clones only, not all of them. The data contain around 730,000 clones, roughly 85% of them singletons. Germline values: CDR1 KGHSH, CDR2 LQKENI. The CDR3 runs 14 residues. J was trimmed by 5 bases and V by 3 bases; bases with no gene match: 3. These same data were also listed under a study on human thymus T cells. That work contributes: The study used thymus tissue resected during corrective heart surgery. It looked as if thymic and blood repertoires used V and J genes in a biased way. Related research examined unrelated individuals and reported that their thymic repertoires overlapped highly.

This rearrangement joins TRBV18 to TRBJ2-2; 7 nucleotides line up with TRBD2. The specimen sequenced was thymocytes. The sequence came from a girl less than two years old with a congenital heart defect. The CDR3 here is CASSPGGKTGELFF. The CDR3 region has the DNA TGTGCCAGCTCACCGGGAGGGAAGACCGGGGAGCTGTTTTTT.